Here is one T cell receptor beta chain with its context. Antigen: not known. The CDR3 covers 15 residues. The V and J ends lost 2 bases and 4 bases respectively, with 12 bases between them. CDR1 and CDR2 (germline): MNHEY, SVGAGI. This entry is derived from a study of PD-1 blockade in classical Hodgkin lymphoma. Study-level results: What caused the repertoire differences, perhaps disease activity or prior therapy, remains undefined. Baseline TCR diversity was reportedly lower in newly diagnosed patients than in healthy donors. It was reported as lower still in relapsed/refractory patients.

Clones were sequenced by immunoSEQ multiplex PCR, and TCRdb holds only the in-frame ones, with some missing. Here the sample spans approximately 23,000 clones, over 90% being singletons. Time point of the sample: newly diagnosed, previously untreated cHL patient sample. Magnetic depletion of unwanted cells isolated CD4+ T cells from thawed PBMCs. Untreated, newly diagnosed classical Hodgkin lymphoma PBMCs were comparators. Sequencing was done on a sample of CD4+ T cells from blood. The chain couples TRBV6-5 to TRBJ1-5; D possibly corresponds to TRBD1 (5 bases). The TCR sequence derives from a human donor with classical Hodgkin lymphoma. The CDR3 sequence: CASSYVGGTNQPQHF. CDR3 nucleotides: TGTGCCAGCAGTTACGTAGGCGGGACTAATCAGCCCCAGCATTTT.